In this sample, the clone carrying this T cell receptor (beta chain) turned up once. Its antigen is undetermined. This entry comes from a study of T cell responses to AZD1222 COVID-19 vaccine. Overall study results and limits: Spike-wide vaccine-associated CD4 TCRs dominated at 160-218 and 743-854. Repertoires were obtained only post-peak T cell response.

After removal of 2 bases from V and 6 bases from J, the junction contained 7 bases not matched to a gene. Germline CDR1 KGHSH, CDR2 LQKENI. This CDR3 comprises 15 residues. Method: immunoSEQ multiplex PCR; TCRdb's copy keeps in-frame clones and lacks some. The table records around 99,000 clones, just over 90% of them present only once. Analyses pooled second doses at about 4 or about 12 weeks. The receptor was derived from an adult who received the AZD1222 COVID-19 vaccine. Sequencing was performed on peripheral blood, taken 28 days after the second AZD1222 dose. This chain joins TRBV18 and TRBJ2-1; 7 bases line up with TRBD2. CDR3 in amino acids: CASSPKAGRGNEQFF. The CDR3 nucleotides read TGTGCCAGCTCACCAAAGGCGGGGAGGGGCAATGAGCAGTTCTTC.